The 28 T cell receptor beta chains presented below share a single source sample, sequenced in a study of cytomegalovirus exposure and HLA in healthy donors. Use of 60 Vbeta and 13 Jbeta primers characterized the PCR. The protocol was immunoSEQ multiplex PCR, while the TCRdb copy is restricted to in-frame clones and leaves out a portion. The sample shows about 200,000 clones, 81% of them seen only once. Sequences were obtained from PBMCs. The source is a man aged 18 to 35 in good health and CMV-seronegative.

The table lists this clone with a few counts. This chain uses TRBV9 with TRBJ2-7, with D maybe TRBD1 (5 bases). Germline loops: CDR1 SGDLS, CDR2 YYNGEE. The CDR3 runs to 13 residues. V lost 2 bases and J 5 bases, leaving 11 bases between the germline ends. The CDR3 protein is CASSVAGMDEQYF. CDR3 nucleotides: TGTGCCAGCAGCGTGGCAGGGATGGACGAGCAGTACTTC.

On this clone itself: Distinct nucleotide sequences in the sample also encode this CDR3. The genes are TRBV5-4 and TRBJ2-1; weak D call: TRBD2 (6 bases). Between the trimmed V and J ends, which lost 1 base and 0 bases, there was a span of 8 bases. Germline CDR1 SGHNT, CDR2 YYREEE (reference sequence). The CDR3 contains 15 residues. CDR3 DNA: TGTGCCAGCAGCTTGACTAGCAGCTCCTACAATGAGCAGTTCTTC. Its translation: CASSLTSSSYNEQFF.

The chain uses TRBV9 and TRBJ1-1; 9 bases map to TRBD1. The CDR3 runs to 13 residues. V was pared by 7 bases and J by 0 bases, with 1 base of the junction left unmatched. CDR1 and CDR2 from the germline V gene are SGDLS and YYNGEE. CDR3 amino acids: CASGQGMNTEAFF. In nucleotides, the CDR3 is TGTGCCAGCGGACAGGGGATGAACACTGAAGCTTTCTTT.

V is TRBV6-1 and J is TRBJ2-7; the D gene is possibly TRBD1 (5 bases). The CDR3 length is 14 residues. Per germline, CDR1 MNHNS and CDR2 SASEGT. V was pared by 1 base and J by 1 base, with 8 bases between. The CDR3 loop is CASSEVRGSYEQYF. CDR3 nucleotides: TGTGCCAGCAGTGAAGTTAGGGGATCCTACGAGCAGTACTTC.

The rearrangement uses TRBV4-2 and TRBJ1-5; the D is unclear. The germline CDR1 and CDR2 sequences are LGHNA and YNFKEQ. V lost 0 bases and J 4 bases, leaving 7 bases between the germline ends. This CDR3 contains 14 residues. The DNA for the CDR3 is TGTGCCAGCAGCCAAGATTCGGGGAATCAGCCCCAGCATTTT. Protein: CASSQDSGNQPQHF.

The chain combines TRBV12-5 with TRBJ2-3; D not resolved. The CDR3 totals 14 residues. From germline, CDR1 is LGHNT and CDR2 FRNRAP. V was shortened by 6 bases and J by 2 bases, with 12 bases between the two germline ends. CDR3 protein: CASGLFLITDTQYF. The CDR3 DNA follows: TGTGCTAGTGGCCTGTTCCTTATCACAGATACGCAGTATTTT.

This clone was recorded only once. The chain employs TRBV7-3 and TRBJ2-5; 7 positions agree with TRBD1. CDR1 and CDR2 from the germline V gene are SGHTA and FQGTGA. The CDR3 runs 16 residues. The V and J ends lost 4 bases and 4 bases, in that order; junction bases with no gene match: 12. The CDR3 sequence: CASSSRGQRNRETQYF. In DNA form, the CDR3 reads TGTGCCAGCAGCTCGAGGGGACAGCGTAACCGAGAGACCCAGTACTTC.

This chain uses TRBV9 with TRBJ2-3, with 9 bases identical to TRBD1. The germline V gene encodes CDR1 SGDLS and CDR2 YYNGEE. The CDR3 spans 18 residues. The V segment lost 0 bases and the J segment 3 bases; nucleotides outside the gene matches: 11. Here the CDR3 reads CASSVGQGGLPETDTQYF. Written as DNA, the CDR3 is TGTGCCAGCAGCGTAGGACAGGGGGGACTACCAGAGACAGATACGCAGTATTTT.

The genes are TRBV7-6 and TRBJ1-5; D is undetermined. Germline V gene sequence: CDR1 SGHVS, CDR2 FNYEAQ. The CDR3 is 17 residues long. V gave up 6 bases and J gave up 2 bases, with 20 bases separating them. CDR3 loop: CASRVPYGGRGNQPQHF. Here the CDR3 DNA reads TGTGCCAGCAGAGTACCCTATGGAGGGAGGGGCAATCAGCCCCAGCATTTT.

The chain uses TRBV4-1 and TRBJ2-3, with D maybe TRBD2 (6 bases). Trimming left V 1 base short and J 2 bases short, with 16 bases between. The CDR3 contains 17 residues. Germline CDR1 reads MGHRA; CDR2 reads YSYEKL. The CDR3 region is CASSQGARRGSTDTQYF. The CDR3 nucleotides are TGCGCCAGCAGCCAAGGTGCCCGGCGGGGTTCCACAGATACGCAGTATTTT.

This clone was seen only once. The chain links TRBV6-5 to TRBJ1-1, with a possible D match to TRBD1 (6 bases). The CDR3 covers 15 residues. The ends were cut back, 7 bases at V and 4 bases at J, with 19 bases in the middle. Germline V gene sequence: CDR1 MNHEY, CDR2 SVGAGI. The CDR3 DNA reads TGTGCCAGCACCCGATTCGCTGGGGGCGGCACTGAAGCTTTCTTT. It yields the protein CASTRFAGGGTEAFF.

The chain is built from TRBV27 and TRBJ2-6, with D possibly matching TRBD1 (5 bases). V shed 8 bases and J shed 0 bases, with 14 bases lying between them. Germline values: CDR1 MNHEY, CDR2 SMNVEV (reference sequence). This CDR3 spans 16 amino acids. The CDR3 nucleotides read TGTGCCAGCGGAAGGGGCCCGTTCTCTGGGGCCAACGTCCTGACTTTC. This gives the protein CASGRGPFSGANVLTF. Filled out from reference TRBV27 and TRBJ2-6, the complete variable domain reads EAQVTQNPRYLITVTGKKLTVTCSQNMNHEYMSWYRQDPGLGLRQIYYSMNVEVTDKGDVPEGYKVSRKEKRNFPLILESPSPNQTSLYFCASGRGPFSGANVLTFGAGSRLTVL.

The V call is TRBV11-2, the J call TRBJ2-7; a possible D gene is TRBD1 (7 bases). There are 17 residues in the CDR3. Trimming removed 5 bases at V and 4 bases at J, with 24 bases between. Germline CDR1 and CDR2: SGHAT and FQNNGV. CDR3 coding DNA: TGTGCCAGCAGCCCACAAAGGGGGCGACTAGAATTGTACGAGCAGTACTTC. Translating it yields CASSPQRGRLELYEQYF.

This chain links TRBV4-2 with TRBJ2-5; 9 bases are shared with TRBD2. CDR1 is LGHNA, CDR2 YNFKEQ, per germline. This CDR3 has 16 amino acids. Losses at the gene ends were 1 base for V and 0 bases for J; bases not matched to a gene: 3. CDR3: CASSQVSSGNQETQYF. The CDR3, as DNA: TGTGCCAGCAGCCAAGTATCTAGCGGGAACCAAGAGACCCAGTACTTC.

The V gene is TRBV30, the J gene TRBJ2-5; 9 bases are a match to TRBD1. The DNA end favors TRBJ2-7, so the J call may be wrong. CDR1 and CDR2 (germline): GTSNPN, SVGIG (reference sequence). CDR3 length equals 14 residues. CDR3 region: CAWSVGQGSYEQYF. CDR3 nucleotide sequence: TGTGCCTGGAGCGTGGGACAGGGCTCCTACGAGCAGTACTTC.

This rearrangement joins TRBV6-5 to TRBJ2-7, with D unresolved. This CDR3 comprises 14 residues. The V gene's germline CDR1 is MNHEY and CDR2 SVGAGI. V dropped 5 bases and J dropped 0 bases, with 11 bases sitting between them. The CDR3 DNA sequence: TGTGCCAGCAGTGACAAGAGTTACTCCTACGAGCAGTACTTC. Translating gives CASSDKSYSYEQYF.

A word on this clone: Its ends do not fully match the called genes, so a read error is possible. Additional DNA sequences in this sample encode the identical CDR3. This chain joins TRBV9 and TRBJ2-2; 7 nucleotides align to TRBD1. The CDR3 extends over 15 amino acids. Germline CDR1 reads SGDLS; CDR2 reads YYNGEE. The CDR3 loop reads CASSARQGNTGELFF. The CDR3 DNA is TGTGCCAGCAGCGCTCGACAGGGTAACACCGGAGAGCTGTTTTTT.

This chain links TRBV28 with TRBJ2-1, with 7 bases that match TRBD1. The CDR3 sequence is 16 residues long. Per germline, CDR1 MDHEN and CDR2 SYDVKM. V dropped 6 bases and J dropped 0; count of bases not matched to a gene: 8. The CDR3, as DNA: TGTGCCAGCAGATCCACAGGGGAGCTCTCCTACAATGAGCAGTTCTTC. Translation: CASRSTGELSYNEQFF.

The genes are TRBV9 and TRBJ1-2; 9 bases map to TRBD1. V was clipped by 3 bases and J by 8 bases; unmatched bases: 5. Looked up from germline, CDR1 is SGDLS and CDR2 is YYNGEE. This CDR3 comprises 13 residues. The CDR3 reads CASSATGGGGYTF. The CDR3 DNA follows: TGTGCCAGCAGCGCCACAGGGGGCGGAGGCTACACCTTC.

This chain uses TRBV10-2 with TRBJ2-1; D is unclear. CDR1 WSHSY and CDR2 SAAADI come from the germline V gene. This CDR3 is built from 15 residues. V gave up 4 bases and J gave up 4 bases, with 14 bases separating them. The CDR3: CASSAPEKVYNEQFF. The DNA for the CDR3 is TGCGCCAGCAGTGCCCCGGAGAAAGTTTACAATGAGCAGTTCTTC.

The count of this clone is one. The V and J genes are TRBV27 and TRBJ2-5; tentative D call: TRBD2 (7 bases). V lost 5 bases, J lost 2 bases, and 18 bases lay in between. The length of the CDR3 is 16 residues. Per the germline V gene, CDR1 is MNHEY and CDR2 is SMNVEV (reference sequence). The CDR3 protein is CASSLTGWGGQETQYF. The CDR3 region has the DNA TGTGCCAGCAGTCTCACAGGGTGGGGGGGGCAAGAGACCCAGTACTTC.

The CDR3 spells CASSWDKSFYGYTF. For the CDR3, the DNA is TGTGCCAGCAGTTGGGACAAAAGTTTCTATGGCTACACCTTC. The rearrangement joins TRBV6-1 to TRBJ1-2, with D tentatively TRBD1 (6 bases). The CDR3 runs 14 residues. V was cut by 5 bases and J by 4 bases, with 14 bases left in between. Germline CDR1 and CDR2: MNHNS and SASEGT.

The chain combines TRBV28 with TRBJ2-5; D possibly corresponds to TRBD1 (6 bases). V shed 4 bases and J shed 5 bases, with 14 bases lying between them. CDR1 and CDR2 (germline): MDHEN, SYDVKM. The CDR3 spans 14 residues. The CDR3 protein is CASSSQDSQETQYF. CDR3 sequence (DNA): TGTGCCAGCAGTTCTCAGGACAGCCAGGAGACCCAGTACTTC.

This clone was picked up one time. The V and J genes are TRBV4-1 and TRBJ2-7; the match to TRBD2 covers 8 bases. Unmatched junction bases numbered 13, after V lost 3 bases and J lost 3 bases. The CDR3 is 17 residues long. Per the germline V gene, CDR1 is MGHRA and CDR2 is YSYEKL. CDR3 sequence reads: CASSHLREGKRNYEQYF. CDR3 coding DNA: TGCGCCAGCAGCCATCTCCGGGAGGGCAAAAGGAACTACGAGCAGTACTTC.

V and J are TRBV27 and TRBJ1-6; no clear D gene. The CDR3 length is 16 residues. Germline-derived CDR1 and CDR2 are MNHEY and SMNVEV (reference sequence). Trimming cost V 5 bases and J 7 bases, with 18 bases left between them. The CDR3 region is CASSRTVSGTNSPLHF. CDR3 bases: TGTGCCAGCAGTCGAACTGTGAGTGGTACGAATTCACCCCTCCACTTT.

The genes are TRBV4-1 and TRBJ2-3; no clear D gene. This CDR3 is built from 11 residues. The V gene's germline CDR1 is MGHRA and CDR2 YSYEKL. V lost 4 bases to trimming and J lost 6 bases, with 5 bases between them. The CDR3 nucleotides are TGCGCCAGCAGCCGGGCGGATACGCAGTATTTT. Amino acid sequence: CASSRADTQYF.

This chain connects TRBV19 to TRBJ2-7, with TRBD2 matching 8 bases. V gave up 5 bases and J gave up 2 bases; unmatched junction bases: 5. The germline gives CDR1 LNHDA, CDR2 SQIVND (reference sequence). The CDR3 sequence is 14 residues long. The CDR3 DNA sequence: TGTGCCAGTAGTTTTAGCGGGGCTACCTACGAGCAGTACTTC. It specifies CASSFSGATYEQYF.

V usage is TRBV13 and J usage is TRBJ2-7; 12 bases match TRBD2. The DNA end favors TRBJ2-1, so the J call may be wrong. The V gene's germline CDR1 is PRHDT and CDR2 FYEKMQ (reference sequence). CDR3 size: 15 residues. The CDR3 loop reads CASSFRLAGVGEQFF. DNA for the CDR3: TGTGCCAGCAGCTTCAGACTAGCGGGAGTAGGTGAGCAGTTCTTC.